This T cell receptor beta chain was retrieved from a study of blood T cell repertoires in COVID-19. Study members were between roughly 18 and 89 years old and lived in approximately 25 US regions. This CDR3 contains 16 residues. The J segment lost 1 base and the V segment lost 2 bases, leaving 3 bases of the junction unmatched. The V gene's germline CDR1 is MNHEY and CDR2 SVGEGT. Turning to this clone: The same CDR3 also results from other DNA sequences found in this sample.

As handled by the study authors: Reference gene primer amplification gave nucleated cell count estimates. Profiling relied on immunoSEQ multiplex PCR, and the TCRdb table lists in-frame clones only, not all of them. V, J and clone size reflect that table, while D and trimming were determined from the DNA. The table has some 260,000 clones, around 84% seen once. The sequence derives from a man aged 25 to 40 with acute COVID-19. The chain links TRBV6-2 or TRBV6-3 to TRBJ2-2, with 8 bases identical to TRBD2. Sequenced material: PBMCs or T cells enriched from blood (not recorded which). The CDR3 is CASSYGLAGNTGELFF. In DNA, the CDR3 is TGTGCCAGCAGTTACGGGCTAGCGGGGAACACCGGGGAGCTGTTTTTT.